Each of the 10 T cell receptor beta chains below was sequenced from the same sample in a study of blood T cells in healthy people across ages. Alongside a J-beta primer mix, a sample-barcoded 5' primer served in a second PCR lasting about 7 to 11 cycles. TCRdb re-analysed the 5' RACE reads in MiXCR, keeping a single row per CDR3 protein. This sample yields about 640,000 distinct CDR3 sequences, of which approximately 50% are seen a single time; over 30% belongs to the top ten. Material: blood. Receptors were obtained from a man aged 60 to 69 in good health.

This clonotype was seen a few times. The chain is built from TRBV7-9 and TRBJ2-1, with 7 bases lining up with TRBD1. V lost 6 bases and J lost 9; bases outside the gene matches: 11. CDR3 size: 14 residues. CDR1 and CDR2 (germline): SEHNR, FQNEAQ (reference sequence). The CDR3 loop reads CASRSRDSHSEQFF. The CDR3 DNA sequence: TGTGCCAGCAGATCCCGGGACAGCCACAGTGAGCAGTTCTTC.

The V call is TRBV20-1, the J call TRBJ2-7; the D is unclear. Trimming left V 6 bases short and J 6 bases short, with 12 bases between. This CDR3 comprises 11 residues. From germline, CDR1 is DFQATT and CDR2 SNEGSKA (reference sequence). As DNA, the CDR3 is TGCAGTGCCGGGCGATGGGGCGAGCAGTACTTC. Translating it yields CSAGRWGEQYF.

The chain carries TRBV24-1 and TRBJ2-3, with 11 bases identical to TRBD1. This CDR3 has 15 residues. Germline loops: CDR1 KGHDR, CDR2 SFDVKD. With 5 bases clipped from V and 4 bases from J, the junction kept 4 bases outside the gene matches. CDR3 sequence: CATSVDRGRPDTQYF. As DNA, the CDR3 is TGTGCCACCAGTGTGGACAGGGGGCGCCCAGATACGCAGTATTTT.

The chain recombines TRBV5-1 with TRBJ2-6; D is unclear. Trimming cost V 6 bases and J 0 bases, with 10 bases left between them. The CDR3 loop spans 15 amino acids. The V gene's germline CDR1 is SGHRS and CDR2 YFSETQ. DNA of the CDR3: TGCGCCAGCACTAAAGGAAGCTCTGGGGCCAACGTCCTGACTTTC. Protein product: CASTKGSSGANVLTF. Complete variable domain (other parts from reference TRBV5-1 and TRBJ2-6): KAGVTQTPRYLIKTRGQQVTLSCSPISGHRSVSWYQQTPGQGLQFLFEYFSETQRNKGNFPGRFSGRQFSNSRSEMNVSTLELGDSALYLCASTKGSSGANVLTFGAGSRLTVL.

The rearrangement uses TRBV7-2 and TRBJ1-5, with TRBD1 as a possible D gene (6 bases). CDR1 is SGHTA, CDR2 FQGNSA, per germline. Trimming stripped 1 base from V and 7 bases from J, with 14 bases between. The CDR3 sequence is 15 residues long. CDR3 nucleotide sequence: TGTGCCAGCAGCTTAGTGGGGGGACAAAACCAGCCCCAGCATTTT. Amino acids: CASSLVGGQNQPQHF.

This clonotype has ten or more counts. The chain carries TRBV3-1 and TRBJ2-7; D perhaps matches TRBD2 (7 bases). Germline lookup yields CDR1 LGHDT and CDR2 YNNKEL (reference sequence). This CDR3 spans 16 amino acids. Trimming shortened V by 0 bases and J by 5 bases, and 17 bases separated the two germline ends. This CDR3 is CASSQDPGGPPDEQYF. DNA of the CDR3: TGTGCCAGCAGCCAAGATCCCGGGGGGCCTCCGGACGAGCAGTACTTC.

CDR3 nucleotides: TGTGCCAGCAGCTTTATAAAATCAGAAGCTTTCTTT. The encoded protein is CASSFIKSEAFF. The gene calls are TRBV7-9 and TRBJ1-1; D is unclear. This CDR3 has 12 amino acids. Germline loops: CDR1 SEHNR, CDR2 FQNEAQ (reference sequence). With 3 bases removed from V and 8 bases from J, the gap between germline ends came to 10 bases.

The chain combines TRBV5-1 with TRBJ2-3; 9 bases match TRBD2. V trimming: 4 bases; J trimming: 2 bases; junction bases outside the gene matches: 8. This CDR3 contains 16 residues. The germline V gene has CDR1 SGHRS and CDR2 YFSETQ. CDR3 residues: CASSQSGGLNTDTQYF. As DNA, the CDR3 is TGCGCCAGCAGCCAAAGCGGGGGGCTAAACACAGATACGCAGTATTTT.

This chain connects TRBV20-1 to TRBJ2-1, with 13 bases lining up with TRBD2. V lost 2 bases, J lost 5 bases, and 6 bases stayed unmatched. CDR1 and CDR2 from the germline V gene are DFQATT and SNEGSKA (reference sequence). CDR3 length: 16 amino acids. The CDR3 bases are TGCAGTGCTAGACCCCGACTAGCGGGGGGACACAATGAGCAGTTCTTC. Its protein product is CSARPRLAGGHNEQFF.

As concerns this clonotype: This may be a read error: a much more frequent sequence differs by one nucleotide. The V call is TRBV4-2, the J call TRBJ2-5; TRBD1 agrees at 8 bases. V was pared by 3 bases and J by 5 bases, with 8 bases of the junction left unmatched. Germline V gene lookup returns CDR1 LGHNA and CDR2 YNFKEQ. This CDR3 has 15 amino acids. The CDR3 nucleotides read TGTGCCAGCAGCCAGGAGGACAGGGTAGGGGAGACCCAGTACTTC. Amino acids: CASSQEDRVGETQYF.